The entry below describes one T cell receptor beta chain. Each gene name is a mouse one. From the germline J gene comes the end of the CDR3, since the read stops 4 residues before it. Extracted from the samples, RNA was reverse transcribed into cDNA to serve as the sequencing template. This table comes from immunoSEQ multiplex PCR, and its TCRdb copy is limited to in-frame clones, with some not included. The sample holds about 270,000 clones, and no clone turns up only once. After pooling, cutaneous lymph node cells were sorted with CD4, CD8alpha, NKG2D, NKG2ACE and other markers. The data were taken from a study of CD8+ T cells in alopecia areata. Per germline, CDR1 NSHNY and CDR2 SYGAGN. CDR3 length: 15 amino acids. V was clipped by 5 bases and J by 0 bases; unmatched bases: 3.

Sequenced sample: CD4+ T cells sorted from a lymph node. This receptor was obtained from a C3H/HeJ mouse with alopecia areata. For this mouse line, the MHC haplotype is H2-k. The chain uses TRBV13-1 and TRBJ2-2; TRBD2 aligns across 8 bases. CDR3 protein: CASRNGGANTGQLYF. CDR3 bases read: TGTGCCAGCAGGAATGGGGGGGCAAACACCGGG.